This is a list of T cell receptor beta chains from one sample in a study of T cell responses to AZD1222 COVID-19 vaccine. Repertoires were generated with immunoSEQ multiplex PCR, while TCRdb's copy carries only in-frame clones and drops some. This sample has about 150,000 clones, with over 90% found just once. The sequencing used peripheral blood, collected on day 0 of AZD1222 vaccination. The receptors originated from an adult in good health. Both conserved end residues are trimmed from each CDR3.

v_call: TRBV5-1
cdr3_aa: ASSSSGTTKNIQY

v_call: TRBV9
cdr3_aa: ASSVEGTSGASSTDTQY

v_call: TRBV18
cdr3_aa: ASSPGQSSYEQY

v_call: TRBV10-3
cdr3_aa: AIRPTGGILNTEAF

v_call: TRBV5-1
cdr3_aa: ASSFSVTQY

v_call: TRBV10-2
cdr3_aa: ASSEPGHGEKLF

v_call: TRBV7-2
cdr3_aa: ASSLTGENSPLH

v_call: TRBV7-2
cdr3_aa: ASSPGNSGNTIY

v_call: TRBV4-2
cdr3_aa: ASSQDWGQGSEKLF

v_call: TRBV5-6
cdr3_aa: ASSLWETNYQPQH

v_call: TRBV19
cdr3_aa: ASSGASQETQY

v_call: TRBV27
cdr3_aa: ASSSPPGLAVNEQF

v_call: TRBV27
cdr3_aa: ASSLFGGQGYQPQH

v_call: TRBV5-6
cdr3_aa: ASSLFAAARGYT

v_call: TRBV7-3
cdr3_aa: ASSSPTSGRTSSYNEQF

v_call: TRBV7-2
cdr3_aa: ASSFTTGLNTEAF

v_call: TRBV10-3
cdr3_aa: AISRDMGVDYGYT

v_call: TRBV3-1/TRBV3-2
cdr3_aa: ASSQAGGVLGEQY

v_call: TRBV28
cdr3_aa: ASSSSGTGDTEAF

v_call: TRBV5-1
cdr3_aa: ASSPGTSGSTGELF

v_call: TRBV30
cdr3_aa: AWNPKGYIQY

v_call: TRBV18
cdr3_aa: ASSPVAGSTDTQY

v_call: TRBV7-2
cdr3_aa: ASSLESSYTGELF

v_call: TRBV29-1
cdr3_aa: SVFRQGYGYT

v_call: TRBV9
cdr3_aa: ASGELLYNEQF

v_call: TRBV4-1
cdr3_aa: ASSQDSTSGPYNEQF

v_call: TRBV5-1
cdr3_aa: ASSEGAGGSPLH

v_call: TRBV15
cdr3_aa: ATSSLAGKETQY

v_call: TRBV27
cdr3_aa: ASSSVAGGRTGELF

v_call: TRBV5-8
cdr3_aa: ASSQQGSSSYNSPLH

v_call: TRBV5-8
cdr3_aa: ASSLAGTNEKLF

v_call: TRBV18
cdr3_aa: ASSLGLAVSYEQY

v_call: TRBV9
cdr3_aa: ASSVGLAPNEQF

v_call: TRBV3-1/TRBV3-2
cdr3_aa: ASSQAGYGYT

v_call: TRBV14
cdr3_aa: ASGRVSTEAF

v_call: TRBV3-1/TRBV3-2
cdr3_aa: ASSLAGSGNQPQH

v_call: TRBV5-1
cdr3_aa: ASSFQTNTEAF

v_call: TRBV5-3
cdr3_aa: ARSLRGPDTQY

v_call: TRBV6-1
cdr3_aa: ASSEGFQGVSPTDTQY

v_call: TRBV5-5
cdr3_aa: ASSHPGQLNEKLF

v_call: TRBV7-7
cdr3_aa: ASSKGLAGVETQY

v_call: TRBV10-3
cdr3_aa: AISDPQGTGNTGELF

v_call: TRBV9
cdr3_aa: ASSVAPGTDSPLH

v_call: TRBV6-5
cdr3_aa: ASTRAGSGTEAF

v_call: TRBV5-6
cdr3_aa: ASSAFRGYSNQPQH

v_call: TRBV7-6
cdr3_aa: ASSLVASGASSYNEQF

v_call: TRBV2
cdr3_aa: ASSGAGGSQDTQY

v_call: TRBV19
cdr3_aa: ASSTTWTSGYTDTQY

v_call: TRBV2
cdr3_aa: ASSEGAYEQY

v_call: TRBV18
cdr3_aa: ASSPTGQHQPQH

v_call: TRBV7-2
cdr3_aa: ASSLAHQGGTETQY

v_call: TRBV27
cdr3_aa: ASSLSPPGARAKNIQY

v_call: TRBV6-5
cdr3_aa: ASSYFPGQPQH

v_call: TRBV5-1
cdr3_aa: ASSLDAGTGYNEQF

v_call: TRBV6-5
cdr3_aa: ASQQGPNEKLF

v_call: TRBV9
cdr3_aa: ASSLGQGAGSEKLF

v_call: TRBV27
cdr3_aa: ASSFSGTQETQY

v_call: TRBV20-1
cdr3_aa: SAAFNEQY

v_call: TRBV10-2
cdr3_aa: ASSGEVQETQY